The rows below give T cell receptor beta chains drawn from one sample of a study of CD8 T cells in Susac syndrome. A single record per CDR3 protein comes from TCRdb applying MiXCR to the immunoSEQ multiplex PCR reads. The data show about 150,000 distinct CDR3 sequences, roughly 95% seen once. The sequenced sample was CD8+ T cells from PBMCs. The source is a human donor with multiple sclerosis. CDR3s include the opening cysteine and the closing phenylalanine or tryptophan. A D gene is named only where the DNA matches it firmly. Clone size appears in some rows only: once, few, many, or a class for an expanded clone.

TGTGCCAGCACCCTGACAGGCCCCAGCTCCTACAATGAGCAGTTCTTC | CASTLTGPSSYNEQFF | TRBJ2-1 | TRBV27 | . | .
TGCAGCGTTGTAATCATGAACACTGAAGCTTTCTTT | CSVVIMNTEAFF | TRBJ1-1 | TRBV29-1 | . | .
TGTACAGACAGTCCCAGCTCCTACGAGCAGTACTTC | CTDSPSSYEQYF | TRBJ2-7 | TRBV5-3 | . | .
TGTGCCAGCAGCCAAGATGGCAGCACGGGTCAGCCCCAGCATTTT | CASSQDGSTGQPQHF | TRBJ1-5 | TRBV3-1 | . | once
TGCGCCAGCAGCGGGGGACAGGGGGCAAACATTCAGTACTTC | CASSGGQGANIQYF | TRBJ2-4 | TRBV5-1 | TRBD1 | .
TGTGCCTGGAGTCGGGATACTAACTATGGCTACACCTTC | CAWSRDTNYGYTF | TRBJ1-2 | TRBV30 | . | once
TGTGCCAGCAGCGGGGACTCGGGTGGCTACACCTTC | CASSGDSGGYTF | TRBJ1-2 | TRBV7-9 | . | .
TGCGCCAGCGGTCGAGGAGAAGAGACCCAGTACTTC | CASGRGEETQYF | TRBJ2-5 | TRBV4-1 | . | .
TGTGCCAGCAGTTTGGTAATAACTGAAGCTTTCTTT | CASSLVITEAFF | TRBJ1-1 | TRBV12-3/TRBV12-4 | . | .
TGTGCCACCAGTGATGAGCGGGGGGACTGGGGTGAGCAGTTCTTC | CATSDERGDWGEQFF | TRBJ2-1 | TRBV24-1 | TRBD2 | .
TGTGCCTGGAGTGTACGGCTGGGACAGACAAACAATGAAGCTTTCTTT | CAWSVRLGQTNNEAFF | TRBJ1-1 | TRBV30 | TRBD1 | .
TGTGCCAGCAGCCCCCGGGGCAGGGGGAATCCTGGGGCCAACGTCCTGACTTTC | CASSPRGRGNPGANVLTF | TRBJ2-6 | TRBV9 | TRBD1 | .
TGTGCCAGCAGTTCCTGGGCAGGGGCGGCCTACAATGAGCAGTTCTTC | CASSSWAGAAYNEQFF | TRBJ2-1 | TRBV11-2 | . | .
TGTGCCAGCAGCCAATTCGCAGGTCCTACCGGGGAGCTGTTTTTT | CASSQFAGPTGELFF | TRBJ2-2 | TRBV3-1 | . | .
TGTGCCAGCAGTTTATCGAAGACAGGGAACACTGAAGCTTTCTTT | CASSLSKTGNTEAFF | TRBJ1-1 | TRBV27 | . | .
TGCAGCGTGGCACCGGGACAGGGGCCCGATACGCAGTATTTT | CSVAPGQGPDTQYF | TRBJ2-3 | TRBV29-1 | TRBD1 | .
TGCAGCGTTGAAGAGGGACAGGGGACCGGGGAGCTGTTTTTT | CSVEEGQGTGELFF | TRBJ2-2 | TRBV29-1 | TRBD1 | .
TGTGCCAGCAGCTTAATTGGCGGGGGAGGAGAGACCCAGTACTTC | CASSLIGGGGETQYF | TRBJ2-5 | TRBV7-3 | TRBD2 | .
TGTGCCAGCAGCCTGGGGGCCCCGCAGTTCTTC | CASSLGAPQFF | TRBJ2-1 | TRBV11-2 | . | .
TGTGCCACCAGCAGACTCGGACAGGGCCTCCCGGGGCCCCAGCATTTT | CATSRLGQGLPGPQHF | TRBJ1-5 | TRBV15 | TRBD1 | .
TGTGCCAGCAAGTTTCTGGCCAGCTTCTTCTCTGGGGCCAACGTCCTGACTTTC | CASKFLASFFSGANVLTF | TRBJ2-6 | TRBV5-6 | . | .
TGCAGCGTTGAAGAACGGGCCGGCACTGAAGCTTTCTTT | CSVEERAGTEAFF | TRBJ1-1 | TRBV29-1 | . | .
TGTGCCACCAGCAGAGGCAGAGAAAATGAAAAACTGTTTTTT | CATSRGRENEKLFF | TRBJ1-4 | TRBV15 | . | .
TGCGCCAGCAGCGACCGACAGGGACCTAACGAGCAGTACTTC | CASSDRQGPNEQYF | TRBJ2-7 | TRBV5-1 | TRBD1 | once
TGTGCCAGCAGCGCAGAGGCTAGCACAGATACGCAGTATTTT | CASSAEASTDTQYF | TRBJ2-3 | TRBV9 | . | .
TGTGCCAGCAGCTTAGATCCAGCGGGGGAGGTAGATGAGCAGTTCTTC | CASSLDPAGEVDEQFF | TRBJ2-1 | TRBV11-2 | TRBD2 | .
TGCAGTGCCTGGCCTCGGGACAGACTAAATGAAAAACTGTTTTTT | CSAWPRDRLNEKLFF | TRBJ1-4 | TRBV20-1 | TRBD1 | .
TGTGCCACCAGTGAAACAGGCGATGGCTACACCTTC | CATSETGDGYTF | TRBJ1-2 | TRBV24-1 | . | .
TGTGCCAGCAGCGTAGTCGTGGGGACAGCCTATGGCTACACCTTC | CASSVVVGTAYGYTF | TRBJ1-2 | TRBV9 | TRBD1 | .
TGTGCCAGCAGTGCCACAGGGCCCATAGGGCCCCAGTACTTC | CASSATGPIGPQYF | TRBJ2-5 | TRBV27 | . | .
TGCGCCAGCAGCTTTGAAGGGGAAGGCGGGGAGCTGTTTTTT | CASSFEGEGGELFF | TRBJ2-2 | TRBV5-1 | . | .
TGTGCCAGCAGCGACCCCGGGACAGGGGGAATCGGGGAGCTGTTTTTT | CASSDPGTGGIGELFF | TRBJ2-2 | TRBV9 | TRBD1 | .
TGTGCCAGCTCACCACCCGAAGCGTTAGGTCCCTGCCCAGATACGCAGTATTTT | CASSPPEALGPCPDTQYF | TRBJ2-3 | TRBV18 | . | .
TGTGCCTGGAGACTATCCTACGAGCAGTACTTC | CAWRLSYEQYF | TRBJ2-7 | TRBV30 | . | .
TGTGCCAGCGGCTCGGGTCGAGGACAAGACAACTATGGCTACACCTTC | CASGSGRGQDNYGYTF | TRBJ1-2 | TRBV27 | . | .
TGTGCCACCAGCATAAACCCAGGGGCCCCCTACGAGCAGTACTTC | CATSINPGAPYEQYF | TRBJ2-7 | TRBV15 | . | .
TGTGCCAGCAGCCCGACCGGGGGCCTAGCCAAAAACATTCAGTACTTC | CASSPTGGLAKNIQYF | TRBJ2-4 | TRBV7-9 | . | .
TGTGCCTGGAGTGCCACCCCAGGGGGCAGTCAGCCCCAGCATTTT | CAWSATPGGSQPQHF | TRBJ1-5 | TRBV30 | TRBD1 | .
TGTGCCAGCAGGGGGGACCGACCTGAAGCTTTCTTT | CASRGDRPEAFF | TRBJ1-1 | TRBV6-5 | . | .
TGTGCCAGCAGTGGGACACAAACAGATACGCAGTATTTT | CASSGTQTDTQYF | TRBJ2-3 | TRBV12-3/TRBV12-4 | . | .
TGTGCCAGCAGTGAATCTGGAGTAGCGGGATACAATGAGCAGTTCTTC | CASSESGVAGYNEQFF | TRBJ2-1 | TRBV25-1 | TRBD2 | .
TGTGCCAGCAGTTACTCGAATCCATGGAGCTCCTACAATGAGCAGTTCTTC | CASSYSNPWSSYNEQFF | TRBJ2-1 | TRBV6-5 | . | .
TGTGCCAGCAGCTTAGGCGGTCTTGGAGACGAGCAGTACTTC | CASSLGGLGDEQYF | TRBJ2-7 | TRBV7-9 | . | .
TGCAGTGCTAGGGGGTACCGGGACAGGTTGCCAGAGGGGGAGACCCAGTACTTC | CSARGYRDRLPEGETQYF | TRBJ2-5 | TRBV20-1 | TRBD1 | .
TGTGCCAGCAGCTTAGGGACAGGGGTGGCCTACGAGCAGTACTTC | CASSLGTGVAYEQYF | TRBJ2-7 | TRBV7-9 | TRBD1 | .
TGTGCCAGCAGTTCGGGACAGGGGTCGTTCTTC | CASSSGQGSFF | TRBJ2-1 | TRBV27 | TRBD1 | .
TGTGCCAGCAGCCGGGACAGTTTGTCCTACGAGCAGTACTTC | CASSRDSLSYEQYF | TRBJ2-7 | TRBV7-8 | TRBD1 | few
TGTGCCAGCAGCCGAATAGGACGGTCTGGTATTGGTAATTCACCCCTCCACTTT | CASSRIGRSGIGNSPLHF | TRBJ1-6 | TRBV28 | . | .
TGTGCCTGCGGCACCGGGGAGCTGTTTTTT | CACGTGELFF | TRBJ2-2 | TRBV12-3/TRBV12-4 | . | .
TGTGCCAGCAGCTTCGGGGCAACAGATACGCAGTATTTT | CASSFGATDTQYF | TRBJ2-3 | TRBV11-3 | . | .
TGCAGCGTTGAACCCACCGGGACAGAAGAGACCCAGTACTTC | CSVEPTGTEETQYF | TRBJ2-5 | TRBV29-1 | TRBD1 | once
TGTGCCAGCAGCCCACTAATTGGGGAAGAGACCCAGTACTTC | CASSPLIGEETQYF | TRBJ2-5 | TRBV7-6 | . | .
TGCGCCAGCAGCCAAGGAGGGGTTCAGCCCCAGCATTTT | CASSQGGVQPQHF | TRBJ1-5 | TRBV4-1 | . | once
TGTGCCACCAGCAGAGAGGAGACATATCAGCCCCAGCATTTT | CATSREETYQPQHF | TRBJ1-5 | TRBV15 | . | .